One and the same sample provided the 10 T cell receptor beta chains below, sequenced in a study of blood T cell repertoires in COVID-19. The assay was immunoSEQ multiplex PCR, and TCRdb's table has in-frame clones only and misses some. Of 200,000 to 250,000 clones in the sample, roughly 80% were seen once. Input material: peripheral blood. The receptors derive from a man older than 75 with acute or convalescent COVID-19.

The chain has TRBV27 and TRBJ1-6; 9 bases line up with TRBD1. Germline V gene lookup returns CDR1 MNHEY and CDR2 SMNVEV (reference sequence). Trimming at V came to 4 bases and at J to 7 bases, leaving 5 bases not matched to a gene. The CDR3 sequence is 15 residues long. The CDR3, as DNA: TGTGCCAGCAGTTCCAACAGGGGGCAGAATTCACCCCTCCACTTT. This gives the protein CASSSNRGQNSPLHF.

The chain links TRBV6-5 to TRBJ2-5, with D possibly TRBD2 on 5 matching bases. Trimming left V 7 bases short and J 5 bases short, with 17 bases between. The CDR3 extends over 14 amino acids. Germline lookup yields CDR1 MNHEY and CDR2 SVGAGI. CDR3 region: CASTRWSGIETQYF. In DNA, the CDR3 is TGTGCCAGCACCCGGTGGTCCGGGATCGAGACCCAGTACTTC.

This clone has a handful of counts. This chain uses TRBV19 with TRBJ2-3; D may be TRBD2 (6 bases). Germline CDR1 and CDR2: LNHDA and SQIVND (reference sequence). V lost 5 bases and J lost 0, with 21 bases in between. The CDR3 extends over 18 amino acids. The CDR3 loop reads CASSARPGTVTSTDTQYF. For the CDR3, the DNA is TGTGCCAGTAGTGCCCGCCCCGGGACTGTGACTAGCACAGATACGCAGTATTTT.

This rearrangement joins TRBV5-1 to TRBJ1-2; D not certain. The CDR3 spans 15 residues. Germline-derived CDR1 and CDR2 are SGHRS and YFSETQ. Trimming cost V 0 bases and J 0 bases, with 9 bases left between them. Written as DNA, the CDR3 is TGCGCCAGCAGCTTGGGGCTTCTTACTAACTATGGCTACACCTTC. Protein: CASSLGLLTNYGYTF.

V and J are TRBV18 and TRBJ2-5; 11 nucleotides align to TRBD2. Germline CDR1 is KGHSH and CDR2 is LQKENI. Trimming cost V 6 bases and J 1 base; bases outside gene matches: 4. CDR3 length: 15 amino acids. CDR3 residues: CASSPTSGIQETQYF. CDR3 bases: TGTGCCAGCTCCCCGACTAGCGGGATCCAAGAGACCCAGTACTTC.

This clone was picked up a small number of times. The chain combines TRBV11-2 with TRBJ2-7; D is uncertain. The CDR3 consists of 13 residues. V shed 2 bases and J shed 2 bases, with 7 bases lying between them. The V gene's germline CDR1 is SGHAT and CDR2 FQNNGV. The CDR3 sequence: CASSLFRAYEQYF. Here the CDR3 DNA reads TGTGCCAGCAGCTTATTCCGGGCCTACGAGCAGTACTTC.

The chain uses TRBV29-1 and TRBJ2-1, with 10 bases matching TRBD1. CDR1 and CDR2 (germline): SQVTM, ANQGSEA. V was pared by 7 bases and J by 4 bases, with 10 bases of the junction left unmatched. The CDR3 contains 15 residues. The CDR3 region is CSGTTRDRGYNEQFF. In DNA, the CDR3 is TGCAGCGGGACGACCCGGGACAGGGGATACAATGAGCAGTTCTTC.

The V and J genes are TRBV24-1 and TRBJ2-2; D is unresolved. The CDR3 spans 16 residues. Germline-derived CDR1 and CDR2 are KGHDR and SFDVKD. V was shortened by 1 base and J by 4 bases, with 12 bases between the two germline ends. CDR3 amino acids: CATSDLRPTGTGELFF. CDR3 DNA sequence: TGTGCCACCAGTGATTTACGACCAACGGGCACCGGGGAGCTGTTTTTT.

This chain joins TRBV24-1 and TRBJ2-1, with 7 bases that match TRBD1. Losses at the gene ends were 5 bases for V and 3 bases for J; bases not matched to a gene: 15. In germline, CDR1 is KGHDR, CDR2 SFDVKD. This CDR3 has 18 amino acids. The CDR3 protein is CATSALLPTGVGYNEQFF. Here the CDR3 DNA reads TGTGCCACCAGTGCTCTTCTTCCTACAGGGGTCGGCTACAATGAGCAGTTCTTC.

The chain links TRBV5-1 to TRBJ2-7; possibly TRBD1 for D (6 bases). The CDR3 is made up of 17 amino acids. V was cut by 2 bases and J by 0 bases, with 18 bases left in between. Germline values: CDR1 SGHRS, CDR2 YFSETQ. The CDR3 loop reads CASSLIQGRGGSYEQYF. CDR3 nucleotides: TGCGCCAGCAGCTTAATTCAGGGGCGTGGGGGCTCCTACGAGCAGTACTTC.